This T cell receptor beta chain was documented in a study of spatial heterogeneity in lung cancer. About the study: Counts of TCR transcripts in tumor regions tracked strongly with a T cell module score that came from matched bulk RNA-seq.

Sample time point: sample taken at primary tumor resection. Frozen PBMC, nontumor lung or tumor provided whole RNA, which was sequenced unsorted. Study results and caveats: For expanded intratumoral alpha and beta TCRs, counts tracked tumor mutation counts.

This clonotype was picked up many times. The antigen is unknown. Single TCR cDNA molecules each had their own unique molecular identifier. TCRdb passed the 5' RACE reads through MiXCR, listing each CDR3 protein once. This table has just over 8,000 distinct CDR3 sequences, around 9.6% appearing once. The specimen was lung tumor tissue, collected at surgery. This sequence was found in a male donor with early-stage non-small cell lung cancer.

The DNA of the CDR3 is TGCGCCAGCAGCTTATCTGGGATGGACACCGGGGAGCTGTTTTTT. This translates into CASSLSGMDTGELFF. The chain is built from TRBV5-1 and TRBJ2-2; D unresolved. CDR1 is SGHRS and CDR2 is YFSETQ in the germline V gene. The CDR3 runs 15 residues. The ends were cut back, 2 bases at V and 3 bases at J, with 11 bases in the middle.